This T cell receptor beta chain was profiled in a study of blood T cells in healthy people across ages. For the second PCR, which ran for 7 to 11 cycles, a sample-barcoded 5' primer and a J-beta primer mix were used. TCRdb independently ran MiXCR on the 5' RACE reads; one entry per CDR3 protein. Of around 990,000 distinct CDR3 sequences listed, around two fifths were seen once; the top ten hold about an eighth. The V segment lost 3 bases and the J segment 4 bases; nucleotides outside the gene matches: 8. This CDR3 is 16 amino acids long. CDR1 and CDR2 (germline): ENHRY, SYGVKD. The rearrangement joins TRBV10-3 to TRBJ2-3, with TRBD2 identical over 9 bases. Material for sequencing was blood. This TCR derives from a man between 18 and 35 years old in good health. DNA of the CDR3: TGTGCCATCAGTGAAACCGGCGGGGGGGGGGCAGATACGCAGTATTTT. It translates to CAISETGGGGADTQYF.